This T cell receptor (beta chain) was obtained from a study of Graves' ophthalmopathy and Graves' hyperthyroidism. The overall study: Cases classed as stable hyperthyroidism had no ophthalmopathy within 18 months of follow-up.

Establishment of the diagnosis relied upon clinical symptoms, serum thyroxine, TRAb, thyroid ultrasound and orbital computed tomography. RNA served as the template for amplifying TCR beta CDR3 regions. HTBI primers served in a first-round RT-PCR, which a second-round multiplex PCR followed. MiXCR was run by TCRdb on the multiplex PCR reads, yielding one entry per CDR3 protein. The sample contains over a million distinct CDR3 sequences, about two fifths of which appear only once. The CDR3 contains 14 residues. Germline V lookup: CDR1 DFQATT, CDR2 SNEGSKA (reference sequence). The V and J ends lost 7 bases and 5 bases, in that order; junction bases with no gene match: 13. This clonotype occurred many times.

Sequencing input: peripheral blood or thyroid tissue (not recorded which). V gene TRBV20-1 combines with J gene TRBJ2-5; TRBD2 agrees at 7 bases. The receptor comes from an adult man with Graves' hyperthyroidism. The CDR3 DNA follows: TGCAGTGTCCAGTGGCGGGCGGGGGTGGAGACCCAGTACTTC. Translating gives CSVQWRAGVETQYF.